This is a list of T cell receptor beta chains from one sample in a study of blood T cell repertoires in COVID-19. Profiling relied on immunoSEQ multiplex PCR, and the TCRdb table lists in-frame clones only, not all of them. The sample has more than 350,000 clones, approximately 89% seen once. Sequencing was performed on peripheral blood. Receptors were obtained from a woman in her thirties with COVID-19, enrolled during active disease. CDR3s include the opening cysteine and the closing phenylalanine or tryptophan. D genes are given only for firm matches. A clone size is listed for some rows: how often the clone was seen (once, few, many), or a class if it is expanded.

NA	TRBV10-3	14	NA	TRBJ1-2	TGTGCCATCAGTGAGCGTCCAGGGCCCTTTCTCTACACCTTC	CAISERPGPFLYTF
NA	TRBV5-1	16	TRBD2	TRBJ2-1	TGCGCCAGCAGCGGCGGGACTACCCCGTCCTACAATGAGCAGTTCTTC	CASSGGTTPSYNEQFF
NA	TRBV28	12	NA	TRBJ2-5	TGTGCCAGCAGCTCGACATCCGGGACCCAGTACTTC	CASSSTSGTQYF
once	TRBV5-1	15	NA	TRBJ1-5	TGCGCCAGCAGCTTGGACGGGTGGCTCAATCAGCCCCAGCATTTT	CASSLDGWLNQPQHF
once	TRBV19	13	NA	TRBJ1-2	TGTGCCAGTAGCCGAACAGGTCTCCATGGCTACACCTTC	CASSRTGLHGYTF
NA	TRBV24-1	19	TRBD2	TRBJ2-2	TGTGCCACCAGTGATTTAGGACTGAGGCCTAGCGGAAACACCGGGGAGCTGTTTTTT	CATSDLGLRPSGNTGELFF
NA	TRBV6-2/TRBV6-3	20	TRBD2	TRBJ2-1	TGTGCCAGCATCCCTCTCCCAGGGACTAGCGGGACGAGCTCCTACAATGAGCAGTTCTTC	CASIPLPGTSGTSSYNEQFF
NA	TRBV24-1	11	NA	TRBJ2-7	TGTGCCACCAGTGACAGGTACGAGCAGTACTTC	CATSDRYEQYF
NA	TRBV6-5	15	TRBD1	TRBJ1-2	TGTGCCAGCAGTCTAGGACAGGGTCGGGGCTATGGCTACACCTTC	CASSLGQGRGYGYTF
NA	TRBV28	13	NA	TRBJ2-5	TGTGCCAGCAGTTTAGGCTACCAAGAGACCCAGTACTTC	CASSLGYQETQYF
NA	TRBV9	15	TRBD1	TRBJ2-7	TGTGCCAGCAGCCCAGTTTCGGGACAGCACTACGAGCAGTACTTC	CASSPVSGQHYEQYF